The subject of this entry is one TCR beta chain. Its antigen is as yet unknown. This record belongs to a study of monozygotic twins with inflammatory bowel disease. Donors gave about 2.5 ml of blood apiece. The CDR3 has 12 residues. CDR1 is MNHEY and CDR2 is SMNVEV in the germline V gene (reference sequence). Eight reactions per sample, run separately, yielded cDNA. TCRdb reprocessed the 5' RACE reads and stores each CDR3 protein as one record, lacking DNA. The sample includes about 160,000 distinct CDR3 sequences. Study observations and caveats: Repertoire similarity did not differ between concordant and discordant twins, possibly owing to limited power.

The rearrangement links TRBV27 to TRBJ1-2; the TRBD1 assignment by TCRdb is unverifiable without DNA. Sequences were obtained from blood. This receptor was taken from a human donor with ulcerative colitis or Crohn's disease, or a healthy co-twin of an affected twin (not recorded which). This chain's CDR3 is CASSLGHYGYTF.